These 5 T cell receptor beta chains were all obtained from the same sample, sequenced in a study of cytomegalovirus exposure and HLA in healthy donors. Measured with immunoSEQ multiplex PCR; TCRdb has only the in-frame clones, and not every one. This table holds around 150,000 clones, approximately 84% found once. Source material: PBMCs. These receptor sequences come from a man under 40 in good health and CMV-seropositive.

The genes are TRBV6-6 and TRBJ2-5, with no clear D. Looked up from germline, CDR1 is MNHNY and CDR2 is SVGAGI (reference sequence). CDR3 size: 12 residues. Trimming shortened V by 10 bases and J by 5 bases, and 14 bases separated the two germline ends. The CDR3 sequence: CATSSGSETQYF. The DNA for the CDR3 is TGTGCCACCTCCTCGGGTAGCGAGACCCAGTACTTC.

The CDR3 reads CSVLGDYGYTF. DNA of the CDR3: TGCAGCGTCCTGGGAGACTATGGCTACACCTTC. The chain has TRBV29-1 and TRBJ1-2; D is unresolved. CDR1 and CDR2 from the germline V gene are SQVTM and ANQGSEA. Trimming pared 6 bases from V and 3 bases from J, leaving 8 bases between. This CDR3 comprises 11 residues.

V is TRBV5-8 and J is TRBJ2-2; TRBD1 matches 7 bases. V trimming: 5 bases; J trimming: 3 bases; junction bases outside the gene matches: 4. This CDR3 comprises 14 residues. Germline-derived CDR1 and CDR2 are SGHTS and YDEGEE. The DNA for the CDR3 is TGTGCCAGCAGGACAGGGTTGGACACCGGGGAGCTGTTTTTT. As protein: CASRTGLDTGELFF.

The gene calls are TRBV7-2 and TRBJ2-5; maybe TRBD1 (6 bases). CDR1 is SGHTA, CDR2 FQGNSA, per germline. The CDR3 totals 16 residues. Trimming pared 5 bases from V and 3 bases from J, leaving 19 bases between. CDR3 sequence (DNA): TGTGCCAGCAGCCCAGGAATGACAGGAGTAAAAGAGACCCAGTACTTC. Its protein is CASSPGMTGVKETQYF.

The chain combines TRBV7-2 with TRBJ2-7; 7 bases fit TRBD2. Germline trimming cut 3 bases from V and 5 bases from J; bases unmatched to any gene: 4. This CDR3 is built from 13 residues. CDR1 SGHTA and CDR2 FQGNSA come from the germline V gene. The CDR3, as DNA: TGTGCCAGCAGCTTTGGGAGGGGCCACGAGCAGTACTTC. This translates into CASSFGRGHEQYF.